The clone carrying this T cell receptor (beta chain) appeared many times. What it binds is not known. The entry originates in a study of CD8 T cells in ankylosing spondylitis. Whole-study results and caveats: A TCR beta motif made of under 10 highly homologous variants seemed typical of ankylosing spondylitis blood. There was reportedly significant enrichment of clones that were disease-linked in matched ankylosing spondylitis synovial fluid. In synovial fluid and blood from reactive arthritis, some motif variants were previously reported.

The CDR3 length is 11 residues. V was cut by 2 bases and J by 12 bases, with 8 bases left in between. Germline values: CDR1 MNHEY, CDR2 SVGAGI. Preparation of TCR beta libraries was done by quantitative 5'-RACE with molecular barcodes. TCRdb passed the 5' RACE reads through MiXCR, listing each CDR3 protein once. The table has over 150,000 distinct CDR3 sequences, 15% to 20% seen once; the top ten hold roughly 4%. This clonotype originated in a male donor under 30 with ankylosing spondylitis or in good health (not recorded which). The chain recombines TRBV6-5 with TRBJ2-1; possible D gene TRBD2, 5 bases. The specimen was blood, either unsorted or a sorted T cell fraction (not recorded which). The CDR3: CASSYGSWQFF. The CDR3 nucleotides read TGTGCCAGCAGTTACGGGAGTTGGCAGTTCTTC.